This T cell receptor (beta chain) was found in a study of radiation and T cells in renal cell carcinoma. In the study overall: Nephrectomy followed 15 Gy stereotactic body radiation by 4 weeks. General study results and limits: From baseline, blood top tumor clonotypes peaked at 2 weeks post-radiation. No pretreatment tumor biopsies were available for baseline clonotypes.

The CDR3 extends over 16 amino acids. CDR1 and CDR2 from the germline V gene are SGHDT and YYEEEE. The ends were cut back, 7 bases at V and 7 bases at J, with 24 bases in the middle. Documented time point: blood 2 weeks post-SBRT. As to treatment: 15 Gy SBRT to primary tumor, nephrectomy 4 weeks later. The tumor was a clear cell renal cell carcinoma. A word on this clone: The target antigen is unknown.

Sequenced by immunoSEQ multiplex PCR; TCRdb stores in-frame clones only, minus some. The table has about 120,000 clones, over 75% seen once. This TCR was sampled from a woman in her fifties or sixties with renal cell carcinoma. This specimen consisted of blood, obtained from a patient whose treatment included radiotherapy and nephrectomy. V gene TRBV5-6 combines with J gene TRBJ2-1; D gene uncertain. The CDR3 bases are TGTGCCAGCGCCCTTTTCACCGGGCTGTATTTGAATGAGCAGTTCTTC. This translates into CASALFTGLYLNEQFF.